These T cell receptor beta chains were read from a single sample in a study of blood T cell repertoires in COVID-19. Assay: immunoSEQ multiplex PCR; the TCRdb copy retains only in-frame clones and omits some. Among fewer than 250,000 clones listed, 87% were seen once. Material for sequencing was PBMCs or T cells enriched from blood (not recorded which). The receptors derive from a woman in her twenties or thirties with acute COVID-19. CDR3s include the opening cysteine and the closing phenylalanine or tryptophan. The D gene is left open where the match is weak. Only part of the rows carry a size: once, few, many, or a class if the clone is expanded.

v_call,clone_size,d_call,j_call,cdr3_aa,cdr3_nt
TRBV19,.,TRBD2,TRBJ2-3,CASSIGAGWGDTQYF,TGTGCCAGTAGTATAGGAGCGGGGTGGGGAGATACGCAGTATTTT
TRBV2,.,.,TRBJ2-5,CASSGRQETQYF,TGTGCCAGCAGTGGGCGGCAAGAGACCCAGTACTTC
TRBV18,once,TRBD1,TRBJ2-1,CASSPQGAEYNEQFF,TGTGCCAGCTCACCACAGGGGGCCGAATACAATGAGCAGTTCTTC
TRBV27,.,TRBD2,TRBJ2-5,CASSFQLAGQETQYF,TGTGCCAGCAGTTTTCAACTAGCGGGGCAAGAGACCCAGTACTTC
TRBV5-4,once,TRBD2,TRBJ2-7,CASSPGTSGVMGYEQYF,TGTGCCAGCAGCCCCGGGACTAGCGGGGTTATGGGATACGAGCAGTACTTC
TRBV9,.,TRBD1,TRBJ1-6,CASGRGPRDSPLHF,TGTGCCAGCGGAAGGGGGCCAAGGGATTCACCCCTCCACTTT
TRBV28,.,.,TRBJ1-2,CASSSPSTSGGYTF,TGTGCCAGCAGTTCTCCTTCGACAAGCGGTGGCTACACCTTC
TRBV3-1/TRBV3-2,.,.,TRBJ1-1,CASSSVGDTEAFF,TGTGCCAGCAGCTCGGTCGGGGACACTGAAGCTTTCTTT
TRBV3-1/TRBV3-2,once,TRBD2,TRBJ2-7,CASSPGLAGIEQYF,TGTGCCAGCAGCCCGGGACTAGCGGGGATCGAGCAGTACTTC
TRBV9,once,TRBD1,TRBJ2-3,CASSAAGGASGDTQYF,TGTGCCAGCAGCGCCGCAGGGGGCGCATCTGGAGATACGCAGTATTTT
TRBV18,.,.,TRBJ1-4,CASSPGGNEKLFF,TGTGCCAGCTCACCGGGGGGGAACGAAAAACTGTTTTTT
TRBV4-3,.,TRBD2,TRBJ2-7,CASSQEVGGGLLSYEQYF,TGCGCCAGCAGCCAAGAGGTCGGGGGGGGTCTACTCTCCTACGAGCAGTACTTC
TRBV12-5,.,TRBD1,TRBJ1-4,CASGLGRGQGPATNEKLFF,TGTGCTAGTGGTTTGGGACGAGGACAGGGGCCGGCAACTAATGAAAAACTGTTTTTT
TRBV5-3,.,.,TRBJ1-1,CARSYPTPQGANRGNTEAFF,TGTGCCAGAAGCTATCCAACGCCACAAGGGGCCAACCGAGGGAACACTGAAGCTTTCTTT
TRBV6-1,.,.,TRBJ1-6,CASSDPGHWNSPLHF,TGTGCCAGCAGTGACCCGGGACACTGGAATTCACCCCTCCACTTT
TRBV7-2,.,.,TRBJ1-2,CASSLDSTYGYTF,TGTGCCAGCAGCTTAGACAGCACCTATGGCTACACCTTC
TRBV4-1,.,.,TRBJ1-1,CASSHLGEGTEAFF,TGCGCCAGCAGCCATCTAGGGGAGGGCACTGAAGCTTTCTTT
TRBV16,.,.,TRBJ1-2,CASSQWAVGVGSGYGYTF,TGTGCCAGCAGCCAATGGGCGGTCGGGGTAGGTTCCGGCTATGGCTACACCTTC
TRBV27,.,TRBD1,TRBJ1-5,CASSPGQGVGQPQHF,TGTGCCAGCAGTCCCGGACAGGGGGTAGGTCAGCCCCAGCATTTT
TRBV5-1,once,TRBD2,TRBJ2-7,CASRESAGGSLEQYF,TGCGCCAGCAGAGAGTCAGCGGGGGGCAGTCTCGAGCAGTACTTC
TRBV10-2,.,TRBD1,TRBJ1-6,CASSEGTGTYNSPLHF,TGCGCCAGCAGTGAGGGGACAGGGACTTATAATTCACCCCTCCACTTT
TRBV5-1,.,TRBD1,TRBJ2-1,CASRSGTGGAGEQFF,TGCGCCAGCAGATCCGGGACAGGGGGGGCGGGTGAGCAGTTCTTC
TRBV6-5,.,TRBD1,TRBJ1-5,CASSSRDRGNQPQHF,TGTGCCAGCAGTTCCCGGGACAGGGGCAATCAGCCCCAGCATTTT
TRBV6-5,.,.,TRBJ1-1,CATSAGQGTEAFF,TGTGCCACCTCGGCAGGTCAGGGCACTGAAGCTTTCTTT
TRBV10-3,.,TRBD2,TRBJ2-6,CAIGTSAYSGANVLTF,TGTGCCATCGGGACTAGCGCTTACTCTGGGGCCAACGTCCTGACTTTC
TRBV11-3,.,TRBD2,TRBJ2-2,CASSPIRGDNTGELFF,TGTGCCAGCAGCCCAATACGGGGGGATAACACCGGGGAGCTGTTTTTT
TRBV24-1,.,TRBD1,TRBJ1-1,CATSDLGRQGGGTEAFF,TGTGCCACCAGTGATCTGGGGAGACAGGGTGGTGGCACTGAAGCTTTCTTT
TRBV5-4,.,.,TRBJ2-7,CASSLDSGSYEQYF,TGTGCCAGCAGCTTAGATTCAGGGTCCTACGAGCAGTACTTC
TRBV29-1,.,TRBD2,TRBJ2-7,CSVGTSGATSYEQYF,TGCAGCGTCGGGACTAGCGGGGCAACCTCCTACGAGCAGTACTTC
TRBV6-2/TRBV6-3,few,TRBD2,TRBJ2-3,CASSYSPGGGVDTQYF,TGTGCCAGCAGTTATTCCCCGGGGGGGGGAGTGGATACGCAGTATTTT
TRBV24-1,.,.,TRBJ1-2,CATSDALRTVGYTF,TGTGCCACCAGTGACGCCCTTCGGACAGTAGGCTACACCTTC
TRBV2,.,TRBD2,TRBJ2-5,CASSLPRLAGGIKQETQYF,TGTGCCAGCAGTCTACCCCGACTAGCGGGGGGCATCAAACAAGAGACCCAGTACTTC
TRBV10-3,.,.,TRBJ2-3,CAISVIGTDTQYF,TGTGCCATCAGTGTTATAGGCACAGATACGCAGTATTTT
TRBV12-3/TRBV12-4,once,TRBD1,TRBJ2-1,CASSSTGNEQFF,TGTGCCAGCAGCTCGACAGGGAATGAGCAGTTCTTC
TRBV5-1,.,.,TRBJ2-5,CASSSAAGIQETQYF,TGCGCCAGCAGCTCGGCTGCGGGCATACAAGAGACCCAGTACTTC
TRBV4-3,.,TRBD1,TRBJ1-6,CASSQDPAGQGSSYNSPLHF,TGCGCCAGCAGCCAAGATCCGGCGGGACAGGGGAGTTCCTATAATTCACCCCTCCACTTT
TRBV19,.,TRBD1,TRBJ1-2,CASSMIVGTGDGYTF,TGTGCCAGTAGTATGATTGTTGGGACAGGGGATGGCTACACCTTC
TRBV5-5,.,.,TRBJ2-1,CASSLVGGLGDEQFF,TGTGCCAGCAGCTTGGTCGGGGGGCTAGGAGATGAGCAGTTCTTC
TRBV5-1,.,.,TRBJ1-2,CASSLGASRLPYGYTF,TGCGCCAGCAGCTTGGGGGCCTCTCGTTTGCCTTATGGCTACACCTTC
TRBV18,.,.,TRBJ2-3,CASSPRDRITDTQYF,TGTGCCAGCTCACCAAGAGACAGGATCACAGATACGCAGTATTTT
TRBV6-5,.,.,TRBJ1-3,CASRGAIVGNTIYF,TGTGCCAGCAGGGGGGCTATCGTGGGAAACACCATATATTTT
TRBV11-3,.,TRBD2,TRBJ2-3,CASSFTGGTDTQYF,TGTGCCAGCAGCTTCACGGGGGGAACAGATACGCAGTATTTT